This T cell receptor beta chain was recovered during a study of blood T cell repertoires in COVID-19. The wider study: Spain, Italy and the United States supplied samples that represented acute and convalescent COVID-19. The analysed material was cDNA or gDNA that came from T cells, B-cell-depleted T cells, or PBMCs.

Generated by immunoSEQ multiplex PCR, the TCRdb table keeps only in-frame clones and is missing some. This sample has under 250,000 clones; 86% occur once, and the top ten carry about 5.9%. This clone has a single count. This CDR3 has 14 residues. V lost 5 bases, J lost 3 bases, and 12 bases lay in between. CDR1 MNHEY and CDR2 SMNVEV come from the germline V gene (reference sequence). Sequenced sample: peripheral blood. The clonotype was recovered from a man aged 60-69 years with acute or convalescent COVID-19. This chain links TRBV27 with TRBJ2-3, with D possibly being TRBD2 (6 bases). In nucleotides, the CDR3 is TGTGCCAGCAGTCGACTAGTAGGGACAGATACGCAGTATTTT. Residues: CASSRLVGTDTQYF.